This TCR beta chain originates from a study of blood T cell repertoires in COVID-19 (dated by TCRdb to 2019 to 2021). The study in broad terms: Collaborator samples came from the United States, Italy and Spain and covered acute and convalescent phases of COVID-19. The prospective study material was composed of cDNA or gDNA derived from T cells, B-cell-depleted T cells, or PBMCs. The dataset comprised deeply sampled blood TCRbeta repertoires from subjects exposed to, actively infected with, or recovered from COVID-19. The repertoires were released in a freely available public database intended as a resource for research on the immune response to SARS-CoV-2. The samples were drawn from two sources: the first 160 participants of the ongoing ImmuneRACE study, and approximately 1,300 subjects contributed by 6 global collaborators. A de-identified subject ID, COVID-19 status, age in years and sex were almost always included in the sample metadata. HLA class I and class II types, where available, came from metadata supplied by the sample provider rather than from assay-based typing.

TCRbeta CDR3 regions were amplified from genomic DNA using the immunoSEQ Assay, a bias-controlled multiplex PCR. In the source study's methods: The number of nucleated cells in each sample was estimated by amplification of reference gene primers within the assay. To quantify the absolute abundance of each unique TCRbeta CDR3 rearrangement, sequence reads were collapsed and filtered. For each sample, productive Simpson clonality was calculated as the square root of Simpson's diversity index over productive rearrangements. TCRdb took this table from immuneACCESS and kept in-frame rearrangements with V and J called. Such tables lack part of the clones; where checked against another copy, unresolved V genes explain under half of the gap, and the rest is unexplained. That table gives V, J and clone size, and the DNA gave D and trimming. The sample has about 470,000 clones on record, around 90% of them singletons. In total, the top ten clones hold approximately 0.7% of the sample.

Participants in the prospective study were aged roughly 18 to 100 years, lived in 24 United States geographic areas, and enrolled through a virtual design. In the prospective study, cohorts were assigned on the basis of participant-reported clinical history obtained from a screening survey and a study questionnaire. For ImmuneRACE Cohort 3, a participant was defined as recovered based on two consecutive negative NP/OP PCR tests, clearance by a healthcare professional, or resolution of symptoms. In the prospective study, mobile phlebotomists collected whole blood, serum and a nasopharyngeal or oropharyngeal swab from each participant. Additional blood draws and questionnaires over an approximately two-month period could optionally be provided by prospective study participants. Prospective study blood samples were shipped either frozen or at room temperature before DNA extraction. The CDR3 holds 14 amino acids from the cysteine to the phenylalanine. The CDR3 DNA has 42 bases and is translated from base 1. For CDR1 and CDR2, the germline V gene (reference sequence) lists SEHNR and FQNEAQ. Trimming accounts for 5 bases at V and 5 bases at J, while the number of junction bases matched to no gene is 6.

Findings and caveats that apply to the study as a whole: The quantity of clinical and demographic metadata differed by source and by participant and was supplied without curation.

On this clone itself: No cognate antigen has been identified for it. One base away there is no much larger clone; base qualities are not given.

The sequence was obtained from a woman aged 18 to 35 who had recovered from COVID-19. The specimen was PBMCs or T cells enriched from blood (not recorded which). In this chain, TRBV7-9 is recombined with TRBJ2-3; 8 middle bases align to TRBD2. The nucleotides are TGTGCCAGCAGCCATGCGGGGGGTCGAGATACGCAGTATTTT. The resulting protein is CASSHAGGRDTQYF. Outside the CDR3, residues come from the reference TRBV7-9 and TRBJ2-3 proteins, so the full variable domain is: DTGVSQNPRHKITKRGQNVTFRCDPISEHNRLYWYRQTLGQGPEFLTYFQNEAQLEKSRLLSDRFSAERPKGSFSTLEIQRTEQGDSAMYLCASSHAGGRDTQYFGPGTRLTVL.